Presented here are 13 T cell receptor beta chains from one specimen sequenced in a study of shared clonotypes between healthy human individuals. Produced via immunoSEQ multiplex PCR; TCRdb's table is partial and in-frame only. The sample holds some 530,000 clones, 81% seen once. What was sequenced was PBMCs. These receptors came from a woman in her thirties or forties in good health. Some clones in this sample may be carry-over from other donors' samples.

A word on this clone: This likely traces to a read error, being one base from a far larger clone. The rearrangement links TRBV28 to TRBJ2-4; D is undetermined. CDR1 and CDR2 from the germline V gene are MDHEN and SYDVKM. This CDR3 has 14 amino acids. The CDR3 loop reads CASSGRKGKNIKYF. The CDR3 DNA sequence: TGTGCCAGCAGTGGCAGGAAGGGCAAAAACATTAAGTACTTC.

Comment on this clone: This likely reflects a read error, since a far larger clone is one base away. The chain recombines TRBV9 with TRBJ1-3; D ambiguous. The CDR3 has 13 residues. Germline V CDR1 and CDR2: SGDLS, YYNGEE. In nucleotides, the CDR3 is TGTGCCAGCAGCGTCGACATGGGAAGCACCATATATTTT. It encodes CASSVDMGSTIYF.

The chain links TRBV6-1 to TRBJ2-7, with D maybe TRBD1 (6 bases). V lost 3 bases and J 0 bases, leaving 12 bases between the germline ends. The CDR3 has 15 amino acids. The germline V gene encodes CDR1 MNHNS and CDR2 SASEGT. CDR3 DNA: TGTGCCAGCAGTGATCAGACAGGCTCCTCCTACGAGCAGTACTTC. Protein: CASSDQTGSSYEQYF.

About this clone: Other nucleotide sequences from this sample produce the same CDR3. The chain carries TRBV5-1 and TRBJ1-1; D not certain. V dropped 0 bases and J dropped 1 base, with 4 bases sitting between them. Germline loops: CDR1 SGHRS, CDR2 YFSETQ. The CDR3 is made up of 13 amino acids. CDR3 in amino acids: CASSLDRNTEAFF. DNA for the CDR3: TGCGCCAGCAGCTTGGATAGGAACACTGAAGCTTTCTTT.

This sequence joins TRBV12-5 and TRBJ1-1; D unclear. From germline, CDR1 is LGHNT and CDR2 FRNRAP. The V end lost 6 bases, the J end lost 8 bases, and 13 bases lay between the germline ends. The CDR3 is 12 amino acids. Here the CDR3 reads CASGHDVGEAFF. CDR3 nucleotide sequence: TGTGCTAGTGGCCACGACGTGGGAGAAGCTTTCTTT.

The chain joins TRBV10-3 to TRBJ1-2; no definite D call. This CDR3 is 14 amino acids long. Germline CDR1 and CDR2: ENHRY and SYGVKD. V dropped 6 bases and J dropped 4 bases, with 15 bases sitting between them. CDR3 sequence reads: CAIRSGSGGYGYTF. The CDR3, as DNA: TGTGCCATCAGGTCCGGGTCAGGCGGCTATGGCTACACCTTC.

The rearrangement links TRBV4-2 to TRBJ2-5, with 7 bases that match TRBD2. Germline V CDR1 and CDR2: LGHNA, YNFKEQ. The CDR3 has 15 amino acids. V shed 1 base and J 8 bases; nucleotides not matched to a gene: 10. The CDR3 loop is CASSQVLAVANTQYF. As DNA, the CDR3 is TGTGCCAGCAGCCAAGTTCTAGCGGTAGCAAATACCCAGTACTTC.

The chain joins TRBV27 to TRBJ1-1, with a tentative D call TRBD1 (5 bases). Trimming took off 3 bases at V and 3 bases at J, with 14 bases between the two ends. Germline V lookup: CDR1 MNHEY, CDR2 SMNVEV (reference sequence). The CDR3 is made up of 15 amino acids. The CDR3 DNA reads TGTGCCAGCAGTTTTTTGGGACGGCAATACACTGAAGCTTTCTTT. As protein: CASSFLGRQYTEAFF.

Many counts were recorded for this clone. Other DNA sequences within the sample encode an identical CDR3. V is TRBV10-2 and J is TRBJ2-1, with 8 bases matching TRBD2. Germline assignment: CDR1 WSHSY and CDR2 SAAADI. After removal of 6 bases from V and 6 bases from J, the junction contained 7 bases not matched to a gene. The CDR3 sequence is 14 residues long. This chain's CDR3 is CASRREAAINEQFF. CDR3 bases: TGCGCCAGCAGGCGGGAGGCCGCGATCAATGAGCAGTTCTTC.

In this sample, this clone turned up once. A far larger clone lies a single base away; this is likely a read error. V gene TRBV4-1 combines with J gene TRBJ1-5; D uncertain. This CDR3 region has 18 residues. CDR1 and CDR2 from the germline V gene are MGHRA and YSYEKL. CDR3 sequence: CANSQDPRPGISNQPQHF. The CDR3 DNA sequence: TGCGCCAACAGCCAAGATCCCCGGCCCGGGATTAGCAATCAGCCCCAGCATTTT.

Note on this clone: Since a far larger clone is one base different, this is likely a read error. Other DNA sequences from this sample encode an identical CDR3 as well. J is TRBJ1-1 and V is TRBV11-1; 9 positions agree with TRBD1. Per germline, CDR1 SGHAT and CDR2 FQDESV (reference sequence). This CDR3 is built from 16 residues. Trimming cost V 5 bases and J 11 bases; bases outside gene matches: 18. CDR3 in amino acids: CASSLLGQGSDLNAFF. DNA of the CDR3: TGTGCCAGCAGCCTACTTGGACAGGGGAGCGACCTGAATGCTTTCTTT.

This CDR3 reads CASSGRDNLGPQHF. The DNA for the CDR3 is TGTGCCAGCAGTGGCCGGGACAATCTGGGGCCCCAGCATTTT. The chain uses TRBV27 and TRBJ1-5, with D possibly being TRBD1 (6 bases). Germline V gene data show CDR1 as MNHEY and CDR2 as SMNVEV (reference sequence). The CDR3 loop spans 14 amino acids. The V and J ends lost 5 bases and 9 bases respectively, with 17 bases between them.

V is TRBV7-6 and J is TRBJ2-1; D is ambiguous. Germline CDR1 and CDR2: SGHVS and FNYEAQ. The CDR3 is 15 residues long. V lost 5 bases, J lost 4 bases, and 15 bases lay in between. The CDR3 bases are TGTGCCAGCAGCCCACTCCAGGTTTCGTACAATGAGCAGTTCTTC. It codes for CASSPLQVSYNEQFF.